A single sample is the source of the 32 T cell receptor beta chains below, sequenced in a study of shared clonotypes between healthy human individuals. Cells designated naive CD8 were CD45RO-negative and were positively selected for CCR7, with terminally differentiated effector memory CD45RA+ cells excluded. The method was immunoSEQ multiplex PCR; TCRdb's version includes in-frame clones alone and lacks a portion of them. The data contain under 2,000,000 clones, about 95% of them singletons. Sample: naive CD8+ T cells sorted from blood. Receptors were obtained from a man between 18 and 35 years old in good health.

The CDR3 loop is CASSQMPSGGNTGELFF. The CDR3 region has the DNA TGCGCCAGCAGCCAAATGCCAAGCGGGGGGAACACCGGGGAGCTGTTTTTT. The rearrangement uses TRBV4-1 and TRBJ2-2; TRBD2 agrees at 8 bases. This CDR3 is built from 17 residues. Germline V CDR1 and CDR2: MGHRA, YSYEKL. J was trimmed by 1 base and V by 2 bases; bases with no gene match: 6.

The genes are TRBV29-1 and TRBJ2-2; D is tentatively TRBD1 or TRBD2 (6 bases each). Trimming cost V 4 bases and J 1 base, with 13 bases left between them. The CDR3 has 15 amino acids. CDR1 SQVTM and CDR2 ANQGSEA come from the germline V gene. As DNA, the CDR3 is TGCAGCGTTGTCTTGGGGGGCGTGAACACCGGGGAGCTGTTTTTT. Translation: CSVVLGGVNTGELFF.

The J gene is TRBJ2-7, the V gene TRBV28; weak D call: TRBD2 (6 bases). Trimming removed 4 bases from V and 3 bases from J, with 10 bases in between. The germline CDR1 and CDR2 sequences are MDHEN and SYDVKM. The CDR3 covers 13 residues. CDR3 bases: TGTGCCAGCAGTTGGGGACTCCTCTACGAGCAGTACTTC. Amino acids: CASSWGLLYEQYF.

The CDR3 loop reads CASREGTYTGELFF. CDR3 DNA: TGTGCCAGCAGGGAGGGGACGTACACCGGGGAGCTGTTTTTT. The chain joins TRBV2 to TRBJ2-2; maybe TRBD2 (6 bases). V shed 6 bases and J shed 3 bases, with 11 bases lying between them. This CDR3 has 14 residues. CDR1 is SNHLY, CDR2 FYNNEI, per germline.

The chain carries TRBV2 and TRBJ2-1, with 11 bases matching TRBD2. The V gene's germline CDR1 is SNHLY and CDR2 FYNNEI. V gave up 2 bases and J gave up 5 bases; unmatched junction bases: 2. This CDR3 region has 15 residues. CDR3 in amino acids: CASSELLAGDNEQFF. The DNA of the CDR3 is TGTGCCAGCAGTGAACTACTAGCGGGAGACAATGAGCAGTTCTTC.

With respect to this clone: The same CDR3 is also encoded by other DNA sequences in this sample. The chain uses TRBV28 and TRBJ2-3; D perhaps matches TRBD2 (7 bases). The germline V and J ends were trimmed by 7 bases and 5 bases, with 13 bases remaining between them. Germline lookup yields CDR1 MDHEN and CDR2 SYDVKM. There are 13 residues in the CDR3. The CDR3 reads CASTLGGGDTQYF. The CDR3 nucleotides read TGTGCCAGCACCCTAGGGGGGGGAGATACGCAGTATTTT.

The rearrangement joins TRBV7-2 to TRBJ1-3, with D unclear. Trimming removed 5 bases from V and 4 bases from J, with 15 bases in between. The length of the CDR3 is 15 residues. Looked up from germline, CDR1 is SGHTA and CDR2 is FQGNSA. Written as DNA, the CDR3 is TGTGCCAGCAGCGGCTCGAACCCTGGAGGAAACACCATATATTTT. Its protein is CASSGSNPGGNTIYF.

The V call is TRBV27, the J call TRBJ1-2, with a weak D call TRBD1 (5 bases). The length of the CDR3 is 18 residues. Deletions cut 8 bases from V and 3 bases from J, with 28 bases between. The germline V gene has CDR1 MNHEY and CDR2 SMNVEV (reference sequence). The CDR3 sequence is CASRPLGTNGASHYGYTF. The CDR3 DNA reads as TGTGCCAGCCGGCCCCTCGGTACCAATGGGGCTAGTCACTATGGCTACACCTTC.

The chain links TRBV28 to TRBJ1-5; D is ambiguous. The V gene's germline CDR1 is MDHEN and CDR2 SYDVKM. The CDR3 runs 14 residues. The V end lost 6 bases, the J end lost 11 bases, and 20 bases lay between the germline ends. The CDR3 loop is CASRVHPSEVAQHF. The DNA of the CDR3 is TGTGCCAGCAGAGTGCACCCTTCGGAGGTAGCCCAGCATTTT.

This clone was seen a single time. The chain has TRBV27 and TRBJ2-5; TRBD2 agrees at 8 bases. This CDR3 comprises 14 residues. V dropped 5 bases and J dropped 5; count of bases not matched to a gene: 7. From germline, CDR1 is MNHEY and CDR2 SMNVEV (reference sequence). CDR3 region: CASSPGGGWETQYF. CDR3 coding DNA: TGTGCCAGCAGTCCCGGGGGGGGCTGGGAGACCCAGTACTTC.

The chain is built from TRBV6-5 and TRBJ2-2, with a weak D call TRBD1 (5 bases). The CDR3 contains 14 residues. V was pared by 11 bases and J by 4 bases, with 17 bases between. The germline CDR1 and CDR2 sequences are MNHEY and SVGAGI. In nucleotides, the CDR3 is TGTGCCCCCCCTCGACAGCTGGGCACCGGGGAGCTGTTTTTT. The encoded protein is CAPPRQLGTGELFF.

V is TRBV12-5 and J is TRBJ1-2, with D maybe TRBD1 (5 bases). V lost 2 bases to trimming and J lost 5 bases, with 15 bases between them. This CDR3 is 15 amino acids long. Germline values: CDR1 LGHNT, CDR2 FRNRAP. CDR3 DNA: TGTGCTAGTGGTTTGACAGGAGACCGTTTGTATGGCTACACCTTC. Amino acid sequence: CASGLTGDRLYGYTF.

The CDR3 region has the DNA TGTGCCAGCAGCTTAACAGGGGGCGGTTCACCCCTCCACTTT. It encodes CASSLTGGGSPLHF. The chain is built from TRBV7-9 and TRBJ1-6; 9 bases fit TRBD1. Germline trimming cut 2 bases from V and 9 bases from J; bases unmatched to any gene: 2. This CDR3 spans 14 amino acids. The germline gives CDR1 SEHNR, CDR2 FQNEAQ (reference sequence).

The genes are TRBV5-1 and TRBJ2-7; the D is unclear. The CDR3 length is 14 residues. Germline V gives CDR1 SGHRS, CDR2 YFSETQ. Trimming took 0 bases from V and 1 from J, leaving 8 bases between them. Here the CDR3 DNA reads TGCGCCAGCAGCTTGGCCGCCAGGTCCTACGAGCAGTACTTC. This encodes CASSLAARSYEQYF.

V gene TRBV5-1 combines with J gene TRBJ2-3; D is ambiguous. The germline CDR1 and CDR2 sequences are SGHRS and YFSETQ. This CDR3 has 15 residues. Trimming removed 7 bases from V and 2 bases from J, with 17 bases in between. This CDR3 is CASGSGYLITDTQYF. DNA for the CDR3: TGCGCCAGCGGGTCGGGCTATTTAATCACAGATACGCAGTATTTT.

Notes on this clone: Other nucleotide sequences from this sample produce the same CDR3. CDR3 coding DNA: TGTGCCAGCAGCCAAGAAGGCTACGAGCAGTACTTC. Protein sequence: CASSQEGYEQYF. This chain connects TRBV4-2 to TRBJ2-7; no definite D call. Germline values: CDR1 LGHNA, CDR2 YNFKEQ. Trimming stripped 0 bases from V and 3 bases from J, with 3 bases between. This CDR3 contains 12 residues.

The V gene is TRBV4-1, the J gene TRBJ2-5, with 8 bases lining up with TRBD1. The end of the DNA aligns better with TRBJ2-7, so the J call may be wrong. Germline V gives CDR1 MGHRA, CDR2 YSYEKL. This CDR3 is 16 amino acids long. CDR3 residues: CASSQQWETGDYEQYF. In DNA, the CDR3 is TGCGCCAGCAGCCAACAATGGGAGACAGGGGACTACGAGCAGTACTTC.

This chain connects TRBV19 to TRBJ1-5; 8 bases align to TRBD1. J gave up 2 bases and V 5 bases, and 8 bases lay outside the gene matches. Germline V gene data show CDR1 as LNHDA and CDR2 as SQIVND (reference sequence). The CDR3 extends over 16 amino acids. The CDR3: CASSDSRGQGNQPQHF. The CDR3 region has the DNA TGTGCCAGTAGTGATTCCAGGGGGCAGGGCAATCAGCCCCAGCATTTT.

V and J are TRBV7-6 and TRBJ2-1, with D hard to call. V was pared by 2 bases and J by 4 bases, with 12 bases between. There are 15 residues in the CDR3. Germline V lookup: CDR1 SGHVS, CDR2 FNYEAQ. The CDR3 sequence: CASSLIAEGYNEQFF. The CDR3 coding sequence is TGTGCCAGCAGCTTAATCGCCGAAGGTTACAATGAGCAGTTCTTC. The full variable domain, rest sourced from reference TRBV7-6 and TRBJ2-1, is GAGVSQSPRYKVTKRGQDVALRCDPISGHVSLYWYRQALGQGPEFLTYFNYEAQQDKSGLPNDRFSAERPEGSISTLTIQRTEQRDSAMYRCASSLIAEGYNEQFFGPGTRLTVL.

V gene TRBV18 combines with J gene TRBJ2-1; TRBD2 might be the D (6 bases). Germline CDR1 is KGHSH and CDR2 is LQKENI. Trimming took off 2 bases at V and 5 bases at J, with 16 bases between the two ends. CDR3 size: 16 residues. CDR3 in DNA: TGTGCCAGCTCACCAGCTAGGCGGGATTCCCACAATGAGCAGTTCTTC. Its translation is CASSPARRDSHNEQFF.

This clone was observed once. The chain has TRBV27 and TRBJ2-1; TRBD1 aligns across 10 bases. Trimming removed 5 bases from V and 6 bases from J; junction bases left unmatched: 1. CDR1 MNHEY and CDR2 SMNVEV come from the germline V gene (reference sequence). The CDR3 is 13 residues long. In nucleotides, the CDR3 is TGTGCCAGCAGTGGGGACAGGGGCAATGAGCAGTTCTTC. Its translation: CASSGDRGNEQFF.

The CDR3 nucleotides read TGTGCCAGCAGTTATCGGGGGGCTACCGTAGAGACCCAGTACTTC. This gives the protein CASSYRGATVETQYF. The chain employs TRBV6-5 and TRBJ2-5; D may be TRBD2 (7 bases). This CDR3 has 15 amino acids. Germline-derived CDR1 and CDR2 are MNHEY and SVGAGI. The germline V and J ends were trimmed by 3 bases and 4 bases, with 15 bases remaining between them.

Note on this clone: Within the sample, other DNA sequences also encode this same CDR3. V and J are TRBV11-2 and TRBJ2-7, with a tentative D call TRBD2 (5 bases). This CDR3 is 12 amino acids long. Per the germline V gene, CDR1 is SGHAT and CDR2 is FQNNGV. V was trimmed by 3 bases and J by 3 bases, leaving 6 bases between them. The CDR3 protein is CASSFGDYEQYF. Written as DNA, the CDR3 is TGTGCCAGCAGCTTCGGGGACTACGAGCAGTACTTC.

The V gene is TRBV28, the J gene TRBJ1-2; D gene uncertain. Trimming pared 6 bases from V and 4 bases from J, leaving 15 bases between. CDR1 is MDHEN and CDR2 is SYDVKM in the germline V gene. There are 14 residues in the CDR3. CDR3 sequence (DNA): TGTGCCAGCAGCTTAACGGACTGGGCCTATGGCTACACCTTC. It yields the protein CASSLTDWAYGYTF.

This chain connects TRBV11-2 to TRBJ2-5, with a tentative D call TRBD2 (5 bases). V was pared by 4 bases and J by 2 bases, with 17 bases between. The CDR3 spans 16 residues. Per the germline V gene, CDR1 is SGHAT and CDR2 is FQNNGV. The CDR3 loop reads CASSSVGGSWQETQYF. CDR3 DNA: TGTGCCAGCAGCTCCGTTGGTGGGAGTTGGCAAGAGACCCAGTACTTC. The entire variable domain, with the rest obtained from reference TRBV11-2 and TRBJ2-5, is as follows: EAGVAQSPRYKIIEKRQSVAFWCNPISGHATLYWYQQILGQGPKLLIQFQNNGVVDDSQLPKDRFSAERLKGVDSTLKIQPAKLEDSAVYLCASSSVGGSWQETQYFGPGTRLLVL.

This sequence joins TRBV5-1 and TRBJ2-7; no firm D call. The germline V gene encodes CDR1 SGHRS and CDR2 YFSETQ. The length of the CDR3 is 13 residues. V was cut by 4 bases and J by 4 bases, with 12 bases left in between. The CDR3 loop reads CASSRRTDYEQYF. Here the CDR3 DNA reads TGCGCCAGCAGCCGCCGGACGGATTACGAGCAGTACTTC.

The chain carries TRBV5-1 and TRBJ2-2, with 7 bases matching TRBD1. The CDR3 loop spans 15 amino acids. Trimming cost V 0 bases and J 6 bases; bases outside gene matches: 5. In germline, CDR1 is SGHRS, CDR2 YFSETQ. The CDR3 DNA follows: TGCGCCAGCAGCTTGGAGACAGGGAGAGCCGGGGAGCTGTTTTTT. It codes for CASSLETGRAGELFF.

The chain has TRBV4-3 and TRBJ2-7; the D gene is possibly TRBD2 (6 bases). Germline V gene data show CDR1 as LGHNA and CDR2 as YSLEER. The CDR3 loop spans 15 amino acids. The germline V and J ends were trimmed by 0 bases and 2 bases, with 11 bases remaining between them. DNA of the CDR3: TGCGCCAGCAGCCAAGATGCGGGGTACACCTACGAGCAGTACTTC. Protein sequence: CASSQDAGYTYEQYF.

V usage is TRBV7-9 and J usage is TRBJ2-7, with a possible D match to TRBD1 (5 bases). CDR3 length equals 14 residues. Trimming took 2 bases from V and 3 from J, leaving 11 bases between them. CDR1 is SEHNR, CDR2 FQNEAQ, per germline (reference sequence). The CDR3: CASSLTSRDYEQYF. CDR3 coding DNA: TGTGCCAGCAGCTTAACGTCCAGGGACTACGAGCAGTACTTC.

V gene TRBV7-9 combines with J gene TRBJ2-7, with 9 nucleotides matching TRBD2. CDR1 is SEHNR, CDR2 FQNEAQ, per germline (reference sequence). The trim removed 0 bases at V and 5 bases at J, leaving 5 bases unmatched. The CDR3 is made up of 15 amino acids. The CDR3, as DNA: TGTGCCAGCAGCTTAGCTAGCGGGGGTACCGACGAGCAGTACTTC. This sequence encodes CASSLASGGTDEQYF.

This clone was detected once. CDR3: CASSSDTGVSYYGYTF. The CDR3 DNA follows: TGTGCCAGCAGCTCCGATACGGGGGTCAGCTACTATGGCTACACCTTC. J is TRBJ1-2 and V is TRBV9; tentatively, D is TRBD1 (5 bases). The CDR3 has 16 amino acids. V dropped 4 bases and J dropped 3 bases, with 19 bases sitting between them. Germline CDR1 and CDR2: SGDLS and YYNGEE.

The rearrangement links TRBV12-5 to TRBJ2-5; D gene unclear. There are 12 residues in the CDR3. Trimming cost V 4 bases and J 7 bases, with 10 bases left between them. Germline-derived CDR1 and CDR2 are LGHNT and FRNRAP. The CDR3 region is CASGSIPGTQYF. In DNA, the CDR3 is TGTGCTAGTGGTTCGATCCCAGGGACCCAGTACTTC.